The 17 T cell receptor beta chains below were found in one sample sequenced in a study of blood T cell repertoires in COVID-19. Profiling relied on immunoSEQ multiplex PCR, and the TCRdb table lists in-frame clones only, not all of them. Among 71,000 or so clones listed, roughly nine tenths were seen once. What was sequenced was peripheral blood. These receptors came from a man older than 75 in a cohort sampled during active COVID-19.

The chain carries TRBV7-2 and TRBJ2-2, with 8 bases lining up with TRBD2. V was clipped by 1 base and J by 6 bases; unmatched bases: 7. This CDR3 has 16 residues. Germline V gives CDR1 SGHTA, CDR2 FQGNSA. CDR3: CASSLGSGANSGELFF. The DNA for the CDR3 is TGTGCCAGCAGCTTAGGTAGCGGGGCTAACTCCGGGGAGCTGTTTTTT.

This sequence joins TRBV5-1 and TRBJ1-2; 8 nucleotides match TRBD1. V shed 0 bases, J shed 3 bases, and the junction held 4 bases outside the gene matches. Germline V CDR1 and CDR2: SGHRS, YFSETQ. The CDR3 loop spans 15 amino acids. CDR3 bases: TGCGCCAGCAGCTTGGCACAGGGGGATTACTATGGCTACACCTTC. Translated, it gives CASSLAQGDYYGYTF.

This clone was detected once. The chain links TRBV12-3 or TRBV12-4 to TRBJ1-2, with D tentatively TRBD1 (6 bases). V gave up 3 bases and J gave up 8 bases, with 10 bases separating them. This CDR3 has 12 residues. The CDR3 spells CASSFGGSGYTF. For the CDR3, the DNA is TGTGCCAGCAGTTTTGGGGGCAGCGGCTACACCTTC.

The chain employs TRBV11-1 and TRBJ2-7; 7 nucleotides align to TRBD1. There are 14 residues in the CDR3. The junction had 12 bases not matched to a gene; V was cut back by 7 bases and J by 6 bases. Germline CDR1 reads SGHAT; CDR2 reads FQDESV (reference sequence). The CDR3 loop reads CASTDQGVRGEQYF. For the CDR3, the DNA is TGTGCCAGCACCGACCAGGGGGTTAGGGGCGAGCAGTACTTC. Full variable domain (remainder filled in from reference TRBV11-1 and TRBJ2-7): EAEVAQSPRYKITEKSQAVAFWCDPISGHATLYWYRQILGQGPELLVQFQDESVVDDSQLPKDRFSAERLKGVDSTLKIQPAELGDSAMYLCASTDQGVRGEQYFGPGTRLTVT.

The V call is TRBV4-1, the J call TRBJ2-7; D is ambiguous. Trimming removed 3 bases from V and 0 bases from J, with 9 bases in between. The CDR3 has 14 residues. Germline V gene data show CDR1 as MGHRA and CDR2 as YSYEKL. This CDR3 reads CASSQGRNSYEQYF. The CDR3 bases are TGCGCCAGCAGCCAGGGCAGGAACTCCTACGAGCAGTACTTC.

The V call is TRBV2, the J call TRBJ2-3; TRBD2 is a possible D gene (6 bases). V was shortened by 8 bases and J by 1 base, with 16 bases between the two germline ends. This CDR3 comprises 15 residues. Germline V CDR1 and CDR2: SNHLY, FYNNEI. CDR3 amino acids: CASGEVRGGTDTQYF. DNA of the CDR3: TGTGCCAGCGGGGAGGTGCGGGGCGGCACAGATACGCAGTATTTT.

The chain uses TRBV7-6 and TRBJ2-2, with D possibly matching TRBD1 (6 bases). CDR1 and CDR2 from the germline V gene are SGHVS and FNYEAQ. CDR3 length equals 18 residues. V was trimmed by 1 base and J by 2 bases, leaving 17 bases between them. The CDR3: CASSLVRTGWANTGELFF. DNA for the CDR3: TGTGCCAGCAGCTTAGTACGAACAGGGTGGGCAAACACCGGGGAGCTGTTTTTT.

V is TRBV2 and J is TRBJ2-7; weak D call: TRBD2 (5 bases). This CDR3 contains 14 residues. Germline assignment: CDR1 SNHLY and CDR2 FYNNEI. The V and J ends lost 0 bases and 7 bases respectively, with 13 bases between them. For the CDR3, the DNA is TGTGCCAGCAGTGAAGCAAACTATCAGCGGGAGCAGTACTTC. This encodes CASSEANYQREQYF. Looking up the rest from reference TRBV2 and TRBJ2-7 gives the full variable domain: EPEVTQTPSHQVTQMGQEVILRCVPISNHLYFYWYRQILGQKVEFLVSFYNNEISEKSEIFDDQFSVERPDGSNFTLKIRSTKLEDSAMYFCASSEANYQREQYFGPGTRLTVT.

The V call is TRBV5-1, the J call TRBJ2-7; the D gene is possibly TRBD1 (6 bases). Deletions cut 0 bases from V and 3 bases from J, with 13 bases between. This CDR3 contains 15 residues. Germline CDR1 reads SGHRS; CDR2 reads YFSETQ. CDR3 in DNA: TGCGCCAGCAGCTTGGGTGACAGGCCCAGCTACGAGCAGTACTTC. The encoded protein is CASSLGDRPSYEQYF.

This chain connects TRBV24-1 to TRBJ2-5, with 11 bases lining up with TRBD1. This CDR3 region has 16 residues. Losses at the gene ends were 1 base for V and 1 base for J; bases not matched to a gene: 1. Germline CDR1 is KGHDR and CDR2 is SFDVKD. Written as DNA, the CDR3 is TGTGCCACCAGTGATTTAGGGACAGGGGGCCAAGAGACCCAGTACTTC. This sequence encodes CATSDLGTGGQETQYF.

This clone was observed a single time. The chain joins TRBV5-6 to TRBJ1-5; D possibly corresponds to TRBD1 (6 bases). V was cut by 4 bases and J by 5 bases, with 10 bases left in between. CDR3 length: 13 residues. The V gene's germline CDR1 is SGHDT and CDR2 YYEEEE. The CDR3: CASSGTPHQPQHF. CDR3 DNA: TGTGCCAGCAGCGGGACACCGCATCAGCCCCAGCATTTT.

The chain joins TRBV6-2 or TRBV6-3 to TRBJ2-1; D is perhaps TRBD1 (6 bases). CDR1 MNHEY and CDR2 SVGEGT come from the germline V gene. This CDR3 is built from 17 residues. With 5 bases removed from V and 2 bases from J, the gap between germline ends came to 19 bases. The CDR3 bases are TGTGCCAGCAGTGAGACTGGCCCAGGGGCACCCTACAATGAGCAGTTCTTC. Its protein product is CASSETGPGAPYNEQFF.

The CDR3 reads CASSLGGQGFFEQYF. CDR3 coding DNA: TGTGCCAGCAGCTTGGGGGGACAGGGGTTCTTCGAGCAGTACTTC. The gene calls are TRBV7-4 and TRBJ2-7, with 10 bases lining up with TRBD1. V lost 3 bases, J lost 6 bases, and 8 bases stayed unmatched. Germline lookup yields CDR1 SGHVT and CDR2 SQSDAQ. This CDR3 spans 15 amino acids.

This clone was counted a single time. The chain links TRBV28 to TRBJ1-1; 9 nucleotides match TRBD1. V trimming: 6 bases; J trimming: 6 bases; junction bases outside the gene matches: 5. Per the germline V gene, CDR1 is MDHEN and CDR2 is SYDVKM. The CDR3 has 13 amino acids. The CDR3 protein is CASRRDRASEAFF. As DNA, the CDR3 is TGTGCCAGCAGGCGGGACAGGGCGTCTGAAGCTTTCTTT.

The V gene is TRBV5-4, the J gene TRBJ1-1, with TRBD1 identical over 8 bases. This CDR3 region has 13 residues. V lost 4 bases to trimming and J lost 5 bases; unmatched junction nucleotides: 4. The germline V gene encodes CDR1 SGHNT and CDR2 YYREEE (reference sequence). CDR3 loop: CASSIRGRTEAFF. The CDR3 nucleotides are TGTGCCAGCAGCATCAGGGGGCGGACTGAAGCTTTCTTT.

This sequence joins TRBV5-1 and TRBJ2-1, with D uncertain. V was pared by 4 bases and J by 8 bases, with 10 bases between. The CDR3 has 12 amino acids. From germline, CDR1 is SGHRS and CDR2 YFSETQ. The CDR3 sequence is CASSLGLDEQFF. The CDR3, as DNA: TGCGCCAGCAGCCTAGGTTTGGATGAGCAGTTCTTC.

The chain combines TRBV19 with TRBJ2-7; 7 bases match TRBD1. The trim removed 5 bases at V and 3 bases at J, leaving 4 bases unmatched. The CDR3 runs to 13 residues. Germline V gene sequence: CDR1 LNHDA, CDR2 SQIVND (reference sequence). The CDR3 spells CASSLQGVYEQYF. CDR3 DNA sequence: TGTGCCAGTAGTCTCCAGGGGGTCTACGAGCAGTACTTC.